These T cell receptor beta chains were read from a single sample in a study of early T cells in non-severe SARS-CoV-2 infection. TCRdb ran MiXCR on the 5' RACE reads and lists one entry per CDR3 protein. The sample records fewer than 40,000 distinct CDR3 sequences, approximately 5.9% being singletons. The sample taken for sequencing was whole blood. Receptor source: an adult who was a healthcare worker with PCR-confirmed SARS-CoV-2 infection or an uninfected control (not recorded which). Both conserved end residues are part of each CDR3. Fields, in order: D gene, J gene, clone size, V gene, CDR3 DNA, CDR3 protein. The D gene is left open where the match is weak. Where a row states a size, it is once, few, many or the class of an expanded clone; other rows omit it.

d_gene: TRBD1
j_gene: TRBJ2-7
abundance: many
v_gene: TRBV5-1
CDR3nt: TGCGCCAGCAGCTTTTTCCCCGCGACAGGACAGGACTACGAGCAGTACTTC
CDR3aa: CASSFFPATGQDYEQYF

d_gene: TRBD2
j_gene: TRBJ2-3
abundance: many
v_gene: TRBV12-3/TRBV12-4
CDR3nt: TGTGCCAGCAGTTTAACTGCGGGAGGTGGATCGGATACGCAGTATTTT
CDR3aa: CASSLTAGGGSDTQYF

d_gene: -
j_gene: TRBJ2-3
abundance: many
v_gene: TRBV20-1
CDR3nt: TGCAGTGCTAGTTTTAGCCGCACAGATACGCAGTATTTT
CDR3aa: CSASFSRTDTQYF

d_gene: -
j_gene: TRBJ2-2
abundance: -
v_gene: TRBV7-3
CDR3nt: TGTGCCAGCAGAGCTGGGAAGGCGGAGGCCGGGGAGCTGTTTTTT
CDR3aa: CASRAGKAEAGELFF

d_gene: -
j_gene: TRBJ2-7
abundance: few
v_gene: TRBV27
CDR3nt: TGTGCCAGCAGGCCCGGGGGGCTAGCGATCTACGAGCAGTACTTC
CDR3aa: CASRPGGLAIYEQYF

d_gene: TRBD2
j_gene: TRBJ2-1
abundance: -
v_gene: TRBV7-9
CDR3nt: TGTGCCAGCAGCTCCTCCCCCTTAGCTCGGGAGGCGTGGTTCTTC
CDR3aa: CASSSSPLAREAWFF

d_gene: -
j_gene: TRBJ2-2
abundance: many
v_gene: TRBV19
CDR3nt: TGTGCCAGTAGTATTCGGGATTTGGACACCGGGGAGCTGTTTTTT
CDR3aa: CASSIRDLDTGELFF

d_gene: TRBD1
j_gene: TRBJ2-2
abundance: many
v_gene: TRBV7-3
CDR3nt: TGTGCCAGCAGCCCGGACAGGGGGCTCTTTAGTGACGGGGAGCTGTTTTTT
CDR3aa: CASSPDRGLFSDGELFF

d_gene: TRBD1
j_gene: TRBJ2-5
abundance: many
v_gene: TRBV20-1
CDR3nt: TGCAGTGCTGGACGTAGACCGGGACAGCGCCAAGAGACCCAGTACTTC
CDR3aa: CSAGRRPGQRQETQYF

d_gene: TRBD1
j_gene: TRBJ1-5
abundance: medium-sized
v_gene: TRBV7-2
CDR3nt: TGTGCCAGCAGCTTAGGGAGGGGGCAGAATCAGCCCCAGCATTTT
CDR3aa: CASSLGRGQNQPQHF

d_gene: TRBD1
j_gene: TRBJ2-7
abundance: -
v_gene: TRBV3-1
CDR3nt: TGTGCCAGCAGCCTCAGCAGGGGGCTCCCCTACGAGCAGTACTTC
CDR3aa: CASSLSRGLPYEQYF

d_gene: -
j_gene: TRBJ2-1
abundance: -
v_gene: TRBV29-1
CDR3nt: TGCAGCGCTGGGACGGAATACAATGAGCAGTTCTTC
CDR3aa: CSAGTEYNEQFF

d_gene: -
j_gene: TRBJ2-2
abundance: many
v_gene: TRBV6-5
CDR3nt: TGTGCCAGCGGCCGGGTCACGGACACCGGGGAGCTGTTTTTT
CDR3aa: CASGRVTDTGELFF

d_gene: TRBD1
j_gene: TRBJ1-1
abundance: -
v_gene: TRBV4-1
CDR3nt: TGCGCCAGCAGCCAAGAGTTCAGGGGGGACACTGAAGCTTTCTTT
CDR3aa: CASSQEFRGDTEAFF

d_gene: -
j_gene: TRBJ2-3
abundance: many
v_gene: TRBV7-2
CDR3nt: TGTGCCAGCAGCTCCCCCGGATCAGATACGCAGTATTTT
CDR3aa: CASSSPGSDTQYF

d_gene: -
j_gene: TRBJ2-7
abundance: many
v_gene: TRBV28
CDR3nt: TGTGCCAGCAATGTCGGGACCTACGAGCAGTACTTC
CDR3aa: CASNVGTYEQYF

d_gene: -
j_gene: TRBJ2-7
abundance: many
v_gene: TRBV11-2
CDR3nt: TGTGCCAGCAGCTTAAGTACAGGGATGGGGTTC
CDR3aa: CASSLSTGMGF

d_gene: TRBD2
j_gene: TRBJ2-4
abundance: many
v_gene: TRBV28
CDR3nt: TGTGCCAGCACCCTGGGGGGGATGGGCAAAAACATTCAGTACTTC
CDR3aa: CASTLGGMGKNIQYF

d_gene: TRBD2
j_gene: TRBJ2-7
abundance: many
v_gene: TRBV20-1
CDR3nt: TGCAGTGCTAGAGATCTCTCGCAAAGCGGGAGCTCCTACGAGCAGTACTTC
CDR3aa: CSARDLSQSGSSYEQYF

d_gene: TRBD2
j_gene: TRBJ2-2
abundance: -
v_gene: TRBV19
CDR3nt: TGTGCCAGTAGTATAAGCGGGAGATATATCGGGGAGCTGTTTTTT
CDR3aa: CASSISGRYIGELFF

d_gene: -
j_gene: TRBJ2-7
abundance: many
v_gene: TRBV20-1
CDR3nt: TGCAGTGCTAGGAGGACAGCTAACTACGAGCAGTACTTC
CDR3aa: CSARRTANYEQYF

d_gene: TRBD2
j_gene: TRBJ2-2
abundance: many
v_gene: TRBV6-4
CDR3nt: TGTGCCAGCAGTGTTAGCGGGAGCACCGGGGAGCTGTTTTTT
CDR3aa: CASSVSGSTGELFF

d_gene: TRBD2
j_gene: TRBJ2-7
abundance: many
v_gene: TRBV3-1
CDR3nt: TGTGCCAGCAGCCAAGACTGGCGGGAGGGCCCTCCGGAGCAGTACTTC
CDR3aa: CASSQDWREGPPEQYF

d_gene: -
j_gene: TRBJ2-1
abundance: -
v_gene: TRBV6-1
CDR3nt: TGTGCCAGCAGTGAGGCTCGAGGGGGAGGCAATGAGCAGTTCTTC
CDR3aa: CASSEARGGGNEQFF